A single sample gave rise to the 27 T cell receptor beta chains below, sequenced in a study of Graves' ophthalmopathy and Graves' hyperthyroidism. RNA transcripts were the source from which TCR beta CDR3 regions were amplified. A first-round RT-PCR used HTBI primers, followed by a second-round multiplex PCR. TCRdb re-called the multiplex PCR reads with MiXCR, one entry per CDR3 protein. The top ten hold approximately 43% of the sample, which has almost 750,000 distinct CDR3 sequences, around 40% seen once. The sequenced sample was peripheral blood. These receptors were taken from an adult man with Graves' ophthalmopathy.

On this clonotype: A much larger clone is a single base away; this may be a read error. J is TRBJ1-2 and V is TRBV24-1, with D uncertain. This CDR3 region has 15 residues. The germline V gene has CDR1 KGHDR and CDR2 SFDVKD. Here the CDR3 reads CAASDGARSNYGYTF. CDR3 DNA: TGTGCCGCCAGTGATGGCGCCAGGTCCAACTATGGCTACACCTTC.

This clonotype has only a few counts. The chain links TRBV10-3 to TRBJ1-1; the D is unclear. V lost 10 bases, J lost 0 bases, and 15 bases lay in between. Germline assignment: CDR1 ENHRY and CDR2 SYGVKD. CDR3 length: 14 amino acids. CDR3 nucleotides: TGTGCCAGCATTCCCCCCGGACTGAACACTGAAGCTTTCTTT. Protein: CASIPPGLNTEAFF.

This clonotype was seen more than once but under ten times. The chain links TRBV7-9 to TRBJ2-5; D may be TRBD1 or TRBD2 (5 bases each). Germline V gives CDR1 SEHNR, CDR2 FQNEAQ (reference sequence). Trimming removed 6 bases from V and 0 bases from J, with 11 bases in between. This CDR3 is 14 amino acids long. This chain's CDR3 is CASSFGAYQETQYF. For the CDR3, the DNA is TGTGCCAGCAGTTTCGGGGCCTACCAAGAGACCCAGTACTTC.

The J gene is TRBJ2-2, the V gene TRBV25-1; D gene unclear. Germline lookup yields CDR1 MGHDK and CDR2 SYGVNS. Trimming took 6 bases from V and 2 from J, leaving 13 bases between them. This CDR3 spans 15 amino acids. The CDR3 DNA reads TGTGCCAGCAGCCAAGATCACAGAAACACCGGGGAGCTGTTTTTT. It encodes CASSQDHRNTGELFF.

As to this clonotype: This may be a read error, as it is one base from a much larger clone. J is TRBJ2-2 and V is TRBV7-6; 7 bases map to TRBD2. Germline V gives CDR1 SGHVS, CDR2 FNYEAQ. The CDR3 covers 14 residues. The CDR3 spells CASTGGSVTGELSF. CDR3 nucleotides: TGTGCCAGCACTGGCGGGAGCGTCACCGGGGAGCTGTCTTTT.

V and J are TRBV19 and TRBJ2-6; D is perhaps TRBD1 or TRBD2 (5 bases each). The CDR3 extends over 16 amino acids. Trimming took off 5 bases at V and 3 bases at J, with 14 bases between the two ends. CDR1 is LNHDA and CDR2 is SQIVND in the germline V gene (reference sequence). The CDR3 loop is CASSVTPGLGANVLTF. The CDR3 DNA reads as TGTGCCAGTAGTGTAACACCGGGGCTTGGGGCCAACGTCCTGACTTTC.

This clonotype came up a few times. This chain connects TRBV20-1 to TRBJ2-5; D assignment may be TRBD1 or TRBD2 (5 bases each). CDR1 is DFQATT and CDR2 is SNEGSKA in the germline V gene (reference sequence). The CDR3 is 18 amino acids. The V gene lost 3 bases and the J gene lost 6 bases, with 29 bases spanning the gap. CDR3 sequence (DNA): TGCAGTGCTAGGCCTAGCATGTTACGGGATAGGGGTCGGAAGACCCAGTACTTC. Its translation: CSARPSMLRDRGRKTQYF.

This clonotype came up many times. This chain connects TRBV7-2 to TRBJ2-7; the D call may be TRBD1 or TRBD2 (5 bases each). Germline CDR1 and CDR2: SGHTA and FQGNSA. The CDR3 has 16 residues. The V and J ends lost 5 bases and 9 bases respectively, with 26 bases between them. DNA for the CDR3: TGTGCCAGCAGCCTTCTGTCAGGGTTAAGCGCCGAGGGGCAGTACTTC. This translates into CASSLLSGLSAEGQYF.

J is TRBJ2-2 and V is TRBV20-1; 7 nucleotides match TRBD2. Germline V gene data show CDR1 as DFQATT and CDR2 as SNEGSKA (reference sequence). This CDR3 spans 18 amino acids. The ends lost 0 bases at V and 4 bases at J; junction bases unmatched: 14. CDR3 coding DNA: TGCAGTGCTAGAGATACCCGGGCTGGGGGGGGTAGCACCGGGGAGCTGTTTTTT. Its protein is CSARDTRAGGGSTGELFF.

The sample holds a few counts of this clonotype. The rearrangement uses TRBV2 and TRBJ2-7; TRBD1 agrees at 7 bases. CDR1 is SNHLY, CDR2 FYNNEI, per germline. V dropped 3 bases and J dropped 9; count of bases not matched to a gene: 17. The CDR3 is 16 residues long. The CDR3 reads CASSDYQTRDSHGQYF. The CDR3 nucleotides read TGTGCCAGCAGTGACTACCAGACCCGGGACAGTCATGGGCAGTACTTC. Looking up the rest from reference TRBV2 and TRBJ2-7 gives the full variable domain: EPEVTQTPSHQVTQMGQEVILRCVPISNHLYFYWYRQILGQKVEFLVSFYNNEISEKSEIFDDQFSVERPDGSNFTLKIRSTKLEDSAMYFCASSDYQTRDSHGQYFGPGTRLTVT.

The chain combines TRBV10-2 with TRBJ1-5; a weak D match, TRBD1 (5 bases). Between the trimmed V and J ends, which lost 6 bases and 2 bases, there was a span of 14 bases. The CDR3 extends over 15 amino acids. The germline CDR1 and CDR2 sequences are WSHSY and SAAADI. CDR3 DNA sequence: TGCGCCAGCAGACTGGGGGGGGGAGGCAATCAGCCCCAGCATTTT. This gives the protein CASRLGGGGNQPQHF.

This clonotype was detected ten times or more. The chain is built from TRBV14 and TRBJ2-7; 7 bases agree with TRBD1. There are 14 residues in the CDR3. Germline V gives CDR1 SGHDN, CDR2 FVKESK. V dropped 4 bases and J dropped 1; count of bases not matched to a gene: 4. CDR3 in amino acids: CASSPGQQSYEQYF. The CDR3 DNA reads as TGTGCCAGCAGCCCGGGACAGCAGTCCTACGAGCAGTACTTC.

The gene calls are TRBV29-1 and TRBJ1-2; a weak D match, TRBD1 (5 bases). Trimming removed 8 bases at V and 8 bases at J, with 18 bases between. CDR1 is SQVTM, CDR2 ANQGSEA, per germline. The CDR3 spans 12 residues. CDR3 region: CSLVPGTDGYTF. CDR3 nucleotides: TGCAGCTTAGTACCAGGGACCGACGGCTACACCTTC.

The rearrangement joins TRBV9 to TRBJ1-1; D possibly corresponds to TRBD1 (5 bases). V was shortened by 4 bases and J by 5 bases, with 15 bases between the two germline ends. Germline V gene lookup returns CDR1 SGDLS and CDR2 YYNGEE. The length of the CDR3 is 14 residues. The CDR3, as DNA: TGTGCCAGCAGCTCCGGGGGGGTAGGGACTGAAGCTTTCTTT. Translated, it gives CASSSGGVGTEAFF.

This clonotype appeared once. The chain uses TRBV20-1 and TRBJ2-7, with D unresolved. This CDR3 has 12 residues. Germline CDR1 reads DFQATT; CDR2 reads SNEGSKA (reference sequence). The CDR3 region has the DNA TGCAGCTTCGGACCGGCCTCCTACGAGCAGTACTTC. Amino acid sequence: CSFGPASYEQYF.

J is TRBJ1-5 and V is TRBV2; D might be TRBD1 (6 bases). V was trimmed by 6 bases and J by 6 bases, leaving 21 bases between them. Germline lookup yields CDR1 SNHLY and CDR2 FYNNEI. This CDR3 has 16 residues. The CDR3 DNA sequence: TGTGCCAGCAGCGTTGGGTCACCAGGGGCAGGTCAGCCCCAGCATTTT. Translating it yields CASSVGSPGAGQPQHF.

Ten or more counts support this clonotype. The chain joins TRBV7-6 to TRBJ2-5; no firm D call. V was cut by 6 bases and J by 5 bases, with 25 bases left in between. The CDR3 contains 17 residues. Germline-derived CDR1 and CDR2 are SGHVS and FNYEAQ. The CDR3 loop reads CASRVGTAISVWETQYF. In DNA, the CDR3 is TGTGCCAGCAGGGTAGGAACAGCGATTTCAGTCTGGGAGACCCAGTACTTC.

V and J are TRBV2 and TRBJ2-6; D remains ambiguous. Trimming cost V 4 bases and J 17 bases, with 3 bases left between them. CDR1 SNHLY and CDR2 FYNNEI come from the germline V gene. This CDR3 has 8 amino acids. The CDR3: CASSAVTF. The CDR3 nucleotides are TGTGCCAGCAGTGCCGTGACTTTC.

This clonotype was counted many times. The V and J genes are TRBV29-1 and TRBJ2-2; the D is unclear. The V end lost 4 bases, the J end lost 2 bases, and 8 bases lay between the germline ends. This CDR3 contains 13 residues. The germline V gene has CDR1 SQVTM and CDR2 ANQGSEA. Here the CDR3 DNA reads TGCAGCGTTGGCAGGCTAAACACCGGGGAGCTGTTTTTT. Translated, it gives CSVGRLNTGELFF.

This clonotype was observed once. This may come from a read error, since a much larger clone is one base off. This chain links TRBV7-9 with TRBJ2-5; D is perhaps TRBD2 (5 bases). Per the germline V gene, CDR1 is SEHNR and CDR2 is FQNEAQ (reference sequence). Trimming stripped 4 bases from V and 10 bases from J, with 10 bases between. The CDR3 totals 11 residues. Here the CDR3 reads CASSCKEDQYF. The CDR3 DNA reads TGTGCCAGCAGCTGCAAGGAGGACCAGTACTTC.

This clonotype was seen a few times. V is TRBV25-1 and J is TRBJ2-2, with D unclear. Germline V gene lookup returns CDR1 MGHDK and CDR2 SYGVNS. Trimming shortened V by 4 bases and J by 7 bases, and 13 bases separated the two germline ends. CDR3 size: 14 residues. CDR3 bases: TGTGCCAGCAGTGTCCCGAAGAAGGTCGGGGAGCTGTTTTTT. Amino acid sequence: CASSVPKKVGELFF.

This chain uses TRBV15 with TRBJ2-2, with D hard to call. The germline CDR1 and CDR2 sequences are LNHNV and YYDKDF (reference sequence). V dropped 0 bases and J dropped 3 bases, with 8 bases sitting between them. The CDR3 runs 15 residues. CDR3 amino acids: CATSREPGDTGELFF. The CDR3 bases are TGTGCCACCAGCAGAGAGCCGGGCGACACCGGGGAGCTGTTTTTT.

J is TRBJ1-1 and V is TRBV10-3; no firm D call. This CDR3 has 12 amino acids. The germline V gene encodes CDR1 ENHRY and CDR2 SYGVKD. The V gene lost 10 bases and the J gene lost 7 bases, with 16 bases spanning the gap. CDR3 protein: CASTQRRDEAFF. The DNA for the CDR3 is TGTGCCAGCACTCAGAGGCGGGATGAAGCTTTCTTT.

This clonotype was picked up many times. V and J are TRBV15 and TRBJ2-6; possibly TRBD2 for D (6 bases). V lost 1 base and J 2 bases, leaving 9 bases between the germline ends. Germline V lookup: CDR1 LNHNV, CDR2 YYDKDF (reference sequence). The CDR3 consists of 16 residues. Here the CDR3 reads CATSRVRGTGANVLTF. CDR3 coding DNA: TGTGCCACCAGCAGAGTACGGGGGACTGGGGCCAACGTCCTGACTTTC.

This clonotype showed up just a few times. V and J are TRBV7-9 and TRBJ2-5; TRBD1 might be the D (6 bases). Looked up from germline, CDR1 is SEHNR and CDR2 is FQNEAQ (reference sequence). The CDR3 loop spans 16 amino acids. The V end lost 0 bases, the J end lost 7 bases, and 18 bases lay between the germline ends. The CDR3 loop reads CASSLAASQTGGTQYF. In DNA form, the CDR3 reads TGTGCCAGCAGCTTAGCGGCTTCTCAGACAGGCGGGACCCAGTACTTC.

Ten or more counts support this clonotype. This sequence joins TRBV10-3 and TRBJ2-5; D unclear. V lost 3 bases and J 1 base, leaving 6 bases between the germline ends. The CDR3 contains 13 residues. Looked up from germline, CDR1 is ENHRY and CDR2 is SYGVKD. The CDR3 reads CAISDGSQETQYF. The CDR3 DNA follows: TGTGCCATCAGTGACGGCAGCCAAGAGACCCAGTACTTC.

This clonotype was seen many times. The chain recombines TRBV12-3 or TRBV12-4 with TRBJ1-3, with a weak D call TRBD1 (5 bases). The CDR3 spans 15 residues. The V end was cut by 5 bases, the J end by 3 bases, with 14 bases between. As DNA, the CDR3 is TGTGCCAGCAGTCTCCCGGTGGGGGATGGAAACACCATATATTTT. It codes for CASSLPVGDGNTIYF.